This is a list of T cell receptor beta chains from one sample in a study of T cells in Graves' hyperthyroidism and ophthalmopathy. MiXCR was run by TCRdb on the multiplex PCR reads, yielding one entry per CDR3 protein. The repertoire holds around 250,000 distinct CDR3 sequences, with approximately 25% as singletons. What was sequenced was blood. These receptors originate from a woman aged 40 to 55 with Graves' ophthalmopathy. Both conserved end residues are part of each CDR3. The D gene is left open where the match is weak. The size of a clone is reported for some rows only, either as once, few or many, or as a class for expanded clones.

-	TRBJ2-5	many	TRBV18	TGTGCCAGCTCACCACCGGAAGAGACCCAGTACTTC	CASSPPEETQYF
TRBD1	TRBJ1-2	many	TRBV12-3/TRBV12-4	TGTGCCAGCAGTTTAAGTGGGGACAGGGGTTATGGCTACACCTTC	CASSLSGDRGYGYTF
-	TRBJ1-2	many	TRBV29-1	TGCAGCGTTGAACAAGTGCACAGGGAGGGCTACACCTTC	CSVEQVHREGYTF
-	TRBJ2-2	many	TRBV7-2	TGTGCCAGCAGCTTAGGACCCCCGGTCACCGGGGAGCTGTTTTTT	CASSLGPPVTGELFF
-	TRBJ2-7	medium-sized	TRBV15	TGTGCCACCAGCAGAGATGGGGGAGGTGAGCAGTACTTC	CATSRDGGGEQYF
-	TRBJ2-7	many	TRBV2	TGTGCCATTCGGACAGTAAACTACGAGCAGTACTTC	CAIRTVNYEQYF
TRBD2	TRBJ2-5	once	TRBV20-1	TGCAGTGCTAGAGCAGCTAGCGGGGTCGAGACCCAGTACTTC	CSARAASGVETQYF
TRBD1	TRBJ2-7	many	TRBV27	TGTGCCAGCAGTTTACGGCAGGGGGCCTACGAGCAGTACTTC	CASSLRQGAYEQYF
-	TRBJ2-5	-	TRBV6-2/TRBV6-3	TGTGCCAGCAGCCCTCGGGGGACCCAGTACTTC	CASSPRGTQYF
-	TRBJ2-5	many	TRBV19	TGTGCCAGTAGTAGGCGGGAATCCCAAGAGACCCAGTACTTC	CASSRRESQETQYF
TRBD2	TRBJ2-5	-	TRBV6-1	TGTGCCAGCAGTGATGGCGGGGGAACCCGTGAGACCCAGTACTTC	CASSDGGGTRETQYF
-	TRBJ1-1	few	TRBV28	TGTGCCAGCAGCCTCCGGGACCGCAGGGCTTTCTTT	CASSLRDRRAFF
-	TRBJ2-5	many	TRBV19	TGTGCCAGCAGCGTAACAGGCCAAGAGACCCAGTACTTC	CASSVTGQETQYF
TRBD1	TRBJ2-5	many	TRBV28	TGTGCCAGCGGGCACAGGGGTTCGGAGGAGACCCAGTACTTC	CASGHRGSEETQYF
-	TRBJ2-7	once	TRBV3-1	TGTGCCAGCAGCCAAAGAGGCAGGGTCTACGAGCAGTACTTC	CASSQRGRVYEQYF
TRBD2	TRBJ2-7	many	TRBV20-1	TGCAGTGCTAGGGGACTAGCGGCTTCCTACGAGCAGTACTTC	CSARGLAASYEQYF
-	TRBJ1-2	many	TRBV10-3	TGTGCCATCAGTGAGCCGGGGGTCGATGGCTACACCTTC	CAISEPGVDGYTF
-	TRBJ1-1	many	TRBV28	TGTGCCAGCAGTACCCGGGGTCGAACTGAAGCTTTCTTT	CASSTRGRTEAFF
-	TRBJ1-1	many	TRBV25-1	TGTGCCAGCAGTGAATCCCTCACCGGGAACACTGAAGCTTTCTTT	CASSESLTGNTEAFF
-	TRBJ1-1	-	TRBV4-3	TGCGCCAGCAGCCAAGGTCTCGGTGGACGGACTGAAGCTTTCTTT	CASSQGLGGRTEAFF
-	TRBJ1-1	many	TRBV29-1	TGCAGCGTTGAACAAACGGGAACTGAAGCTTTCTTT	CSVEQTGTEAFF
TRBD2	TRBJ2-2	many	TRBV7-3	TGTGCCAGCAGCTCCTTACGGGGGGGGAACACCGGGGAGCTGTTTTTT	CASSSLRGGNTGELFF
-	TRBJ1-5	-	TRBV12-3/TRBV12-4	TGTGCCAGCAGTTTTGCCCGGGAGCAGCCCCAGCATTTT	CASSFAREQPQHF
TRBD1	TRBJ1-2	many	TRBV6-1	TGTGCCAGCAGCTCGGACAGGGGGCTGGGTGGCTACACCTTC	CASSSDRGLGGYTF
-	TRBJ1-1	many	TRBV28	TGTGCCAGCAGTCCCAGTCATCAGTCGAACACTGAAGCTTTCTTT	CASSPSHQSNTEAFF
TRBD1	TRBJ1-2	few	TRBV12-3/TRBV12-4	TGTGCCAGCAGTTTCACTATCGACAGGGTTGGGGGCTACAACTTC	CASSFTIDRVGGYNF
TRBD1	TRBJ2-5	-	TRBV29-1	TGCAGCGTTCGTCATGGGACAGGGGAGCGAGAGACCCAGTACTTC	CSVRHGTGERETQYF
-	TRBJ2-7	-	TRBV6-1	TGTGCCAGCAGTGAGGTTGGGGATGAACGTTACGAGCAGTACTTC	CASSEVGDERYEQYF
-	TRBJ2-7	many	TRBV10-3	TGTGCCGCGTACGACCCATCTATACCCTACGAGCAGTACTTC	CAAYDPSIPYEQYF
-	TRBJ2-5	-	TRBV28	TGTGCCAGCAGTTCCGGGGCTAAAGAGACCCAGTACTTC	CASSSGAKETQYF
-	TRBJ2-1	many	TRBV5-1	TGCGCCAGCAGCTTGGGACAGGTGTCGAATGAGCAGTTCTTC	CASSLGQVSNEQFF
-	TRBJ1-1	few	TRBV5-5	TGTGCCAGCAGCTTGTTGTGGGGCGGCGGCACTGAAGCTTTCTTT	CASSLLWGGGTEAFF
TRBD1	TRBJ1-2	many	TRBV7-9	TGTGCCAGCAGCAAACAGGGGGCGCGAGGCTACACCTTC	CASSKQGARGYTF
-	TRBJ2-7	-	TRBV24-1	TGTGCCAGCAGCCCCTTTGACTCGAACGAGCAGTACTTC	CASSPFDSNEQYF
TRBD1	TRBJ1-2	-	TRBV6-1	TGTGCCAGCAGGGGACAGCCGAGGGACTATGGCTACACCTTC	CASRGQPRDYGYTF
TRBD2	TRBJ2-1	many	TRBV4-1	TGCGCCAGCAGCCAGACTAGCGGTACCTACAATGAGCAGTTCTTC	CASSQTSGTYNEQFF
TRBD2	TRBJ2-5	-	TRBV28	TGTGCCAGCAGTATGGCCGGGAGGGAGACCCAGTACTTC	CASSMAGRETQYF
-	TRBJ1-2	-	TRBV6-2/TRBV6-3	TGTGCCACCACCCCCGGGGCCTACTATGGCTACACCTTC	CATTPGAYYGYTF
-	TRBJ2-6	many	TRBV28	TGTGCCAGCAGGCCAAACTCTGGGGCCAACGTCCTGACTTTC	CASRPNSGANVLTF
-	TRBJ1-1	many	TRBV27	TGTGCCAGCAGGCCGGGAATAAACACTGAAGCTTTCTTT	CASRPGINTEAFF
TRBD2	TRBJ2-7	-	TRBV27	TGTGCCAGCACCGCGACTAGCGGGAGTTACGAGCAGTACTTC	CASTATSGSYEQYF
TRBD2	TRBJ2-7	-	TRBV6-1	TGTGCCAGCAGCGAAGGCGTGGGGGGGGCCTACGAGCAGTACTTC	CASSEGVGGAYEQYF
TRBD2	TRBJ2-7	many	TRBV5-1	TGCGCCAGCAGCCCGTGGACTAGCGGGAGTGGGAAAGACGAGCAGTACTTC	CASSPWTSGSGKDEQYF
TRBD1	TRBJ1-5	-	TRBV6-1	TGTGCCAGCAGTGAAGGACAGGGTCTTGCCTATAGCAATCAGCCCCAGCATTTT	CASSEGQGLAYSNQPQHF
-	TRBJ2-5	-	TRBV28	TGTGCCAGCAGTTTTTCGCGGACATTCCAAGAGACCCAGTACTTC	CASSFSRTFQETQYF
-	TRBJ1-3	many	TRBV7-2	TGTGCCAGCAGCGAATCCTTCTCTGGAAACACCATATATTTT	CASSESFSGNTIYF
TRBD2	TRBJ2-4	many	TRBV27	TGTGCCAGCAGTTTACGCCCGGGACTAGCGGGAGGGCCTGAAAACATTCAGTACTTC	CASSLRPGLAGGPENIQYF
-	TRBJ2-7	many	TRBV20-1	TGCAGTGCTAGTGTGTTGGGGGAATTTCGATACGAGCAGTACTTC	CSASVLGEFRYEQYF
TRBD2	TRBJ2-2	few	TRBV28	TGTGCCACTCTAGCGGTTAAGATGAACACCGGGGAGCTGTTTTTT	CATLAVKMNTGELFF
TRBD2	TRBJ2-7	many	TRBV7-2	TGTGCCAGCAGCTTAGCTAGCGGGAACTCCTACGAGCAGTACTTC	CASSLASGNSYEQYF
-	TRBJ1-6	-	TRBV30	TGTGCCTGGAGAACCCCAGGGAATTCACCCCTCCACTTT	CAWRTPGNSPLHF